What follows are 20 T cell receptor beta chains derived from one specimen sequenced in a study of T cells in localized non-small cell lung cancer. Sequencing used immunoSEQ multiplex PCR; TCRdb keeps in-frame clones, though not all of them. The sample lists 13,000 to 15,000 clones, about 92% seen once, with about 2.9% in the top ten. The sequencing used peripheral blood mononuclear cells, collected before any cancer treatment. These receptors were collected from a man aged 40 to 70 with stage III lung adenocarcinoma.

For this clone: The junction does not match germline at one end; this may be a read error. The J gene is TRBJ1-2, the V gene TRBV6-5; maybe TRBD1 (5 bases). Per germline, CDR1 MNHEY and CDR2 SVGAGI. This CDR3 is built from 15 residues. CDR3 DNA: TGTGCCAACAGTTATCGGGGCGGCTCGGGCTATGGCTACACCTTC. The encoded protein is CANSYRGGSGYGYTF.

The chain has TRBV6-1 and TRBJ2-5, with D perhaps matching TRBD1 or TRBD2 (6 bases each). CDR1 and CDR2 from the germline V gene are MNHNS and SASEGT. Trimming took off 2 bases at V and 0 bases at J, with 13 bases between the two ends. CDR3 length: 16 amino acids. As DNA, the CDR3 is TGTGCCAGCAGTGAAAGGAGAGGGGGGTACCAAGAGACCCAGTACTTC. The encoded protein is CASSERRGGYQETQYF.

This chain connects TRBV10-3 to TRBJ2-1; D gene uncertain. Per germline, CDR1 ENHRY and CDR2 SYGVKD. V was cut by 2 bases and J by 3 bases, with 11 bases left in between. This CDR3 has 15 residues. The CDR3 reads CAISEGSSVYNEQFF. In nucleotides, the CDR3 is TGTGCCATCAGTGAGGGAAGCTCCGTCTACAATGAGCAGTTCTTC.

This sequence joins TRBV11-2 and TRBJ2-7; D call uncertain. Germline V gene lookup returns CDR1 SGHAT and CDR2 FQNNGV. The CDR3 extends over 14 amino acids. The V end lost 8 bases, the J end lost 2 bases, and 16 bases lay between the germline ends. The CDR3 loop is CASSRTLGPYEQYF. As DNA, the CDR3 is TGTGCCAGCTCGAGAACTCTAGGTCCCTACGAGCAGTACTTC.

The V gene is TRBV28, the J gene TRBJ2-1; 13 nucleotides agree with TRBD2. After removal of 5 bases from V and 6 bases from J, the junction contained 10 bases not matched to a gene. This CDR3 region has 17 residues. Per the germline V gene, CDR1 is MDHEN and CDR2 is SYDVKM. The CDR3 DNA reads TGTGCCAGCAGTACTCGAAGGACTAGCGGGGGAAGCAATGAGCAGTTCTTC. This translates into CASSTRRTSGGSNEQFF. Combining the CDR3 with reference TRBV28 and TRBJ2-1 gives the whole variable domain DVKVTQSSRYLVKRTGEKVFLECVQDMDHENMFWYRQDPGLGLRLIYFSYDVKMKEKGDIPEGYSVSREKKERFSLILESASTNQTSMYLCASSTRRTSGGSNEQFFGPGTRLTVL.

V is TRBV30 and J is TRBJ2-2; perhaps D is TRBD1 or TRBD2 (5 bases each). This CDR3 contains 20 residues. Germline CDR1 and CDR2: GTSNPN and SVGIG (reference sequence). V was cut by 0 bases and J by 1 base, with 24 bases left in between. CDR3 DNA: TGTGCCTGGAGTGTACCAGGTAGAAGTGGGCCGAGGGGGAACACCGGGGAGCTGTTTTTT. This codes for CAWSVPGRSGPRGNTGELFF.

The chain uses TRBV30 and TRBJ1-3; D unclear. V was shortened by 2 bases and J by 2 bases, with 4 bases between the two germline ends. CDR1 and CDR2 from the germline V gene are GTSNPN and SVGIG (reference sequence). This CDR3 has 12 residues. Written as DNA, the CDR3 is TGTGCCTGGAGTAGGGCTGGAAACACCATATATTTT. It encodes CAWSRAGNTIYF.

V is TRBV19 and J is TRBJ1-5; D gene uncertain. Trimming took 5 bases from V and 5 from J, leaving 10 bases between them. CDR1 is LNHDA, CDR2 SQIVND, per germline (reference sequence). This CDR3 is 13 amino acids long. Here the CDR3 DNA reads TGTGCCAGTAGTCCCGCGGCAGATCAGCCCCAGCATTTT. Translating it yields CASSPAADQPQHF.

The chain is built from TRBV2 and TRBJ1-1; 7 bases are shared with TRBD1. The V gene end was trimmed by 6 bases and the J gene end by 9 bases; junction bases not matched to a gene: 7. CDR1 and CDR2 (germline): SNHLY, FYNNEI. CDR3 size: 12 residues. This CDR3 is CASSYRGLQAFF. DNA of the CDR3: TGTGCCAGCAGCTACAGGGGATTGCAAGCTTTCTTT.

The CDR3 loop reads CASKTGYATEAFF. The CDR3 DNA reads as TGTGCCAGTAAAACAGGGTACGCCACTGAAGCTTTCTTT. The rearrangement uses TRBV2 and TRBJ1-1, with D possibly TRBD1 on 6 matching bases. CDR1 and CDR2 from the germline V gene are SNHLY and FYNNEI. CDR3 length: 13 amino acids. Trimming shortened V by 9 bases and J by 4 bases, and 15 bases separated the two germline ends.

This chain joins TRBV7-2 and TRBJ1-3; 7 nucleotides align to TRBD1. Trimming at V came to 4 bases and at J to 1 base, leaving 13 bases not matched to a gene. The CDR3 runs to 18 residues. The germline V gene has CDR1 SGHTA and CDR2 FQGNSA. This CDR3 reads CASSWKLGAGGSGNTIYF. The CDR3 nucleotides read TGTGCCAGCAGCTGGAAGCTCGGAGCAGGGGGTTCTGGAAACACCATATATTTT. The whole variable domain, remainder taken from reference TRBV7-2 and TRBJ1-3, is GAGVSQSPSNKVTEKGKDVELRCDPISGHTALYWYRQSLGQGLEFLIYFQGNSAPDKSGLPSDRFSAERTGGSVSTLTIQRTQQEDSAVYLCASSWKLGAGGSGNTIYFGEGSWLTVV.

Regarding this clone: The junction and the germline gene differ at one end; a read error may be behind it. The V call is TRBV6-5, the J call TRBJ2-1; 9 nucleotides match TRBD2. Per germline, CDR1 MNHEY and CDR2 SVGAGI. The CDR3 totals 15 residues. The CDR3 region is CASSYESGRYNEQLF. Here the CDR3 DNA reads TGTGCCAGCAGTTACGAAAGCGGGAGGTACAATGAGCAGCTCTTC.

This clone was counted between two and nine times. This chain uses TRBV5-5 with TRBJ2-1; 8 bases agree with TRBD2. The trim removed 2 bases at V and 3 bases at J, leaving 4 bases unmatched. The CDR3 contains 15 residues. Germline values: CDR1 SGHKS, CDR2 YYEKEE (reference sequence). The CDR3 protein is CASSLSAGVYNEQFF. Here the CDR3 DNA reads TGTGCCAGCAGCTTATCAGCGGGGGTCTACAATGAGCAGTTCTTC.

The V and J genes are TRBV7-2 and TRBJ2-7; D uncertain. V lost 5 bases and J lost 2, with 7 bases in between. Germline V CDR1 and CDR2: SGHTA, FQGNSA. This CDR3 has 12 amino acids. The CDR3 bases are TGTGCCAGCAGCCTAAACACCTACGAGCAGTACTTC. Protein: CASSLNTYEQYF. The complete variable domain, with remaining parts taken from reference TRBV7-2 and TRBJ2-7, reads GAGVSQSPSNKVTEKGKDVELRCDPISGHTALYWYRQSLGQGLEFLIYFQGNSAPDKSGLPSDRFSAERTGGSVSTLTIQRTQQEDSAVYLCASSLNTYEQYFGPGTRLTVT.

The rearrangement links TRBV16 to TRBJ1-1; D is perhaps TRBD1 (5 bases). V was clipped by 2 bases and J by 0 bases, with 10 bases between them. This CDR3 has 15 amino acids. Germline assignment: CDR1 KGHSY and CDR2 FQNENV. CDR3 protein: CASSQVGGVNTEAFF. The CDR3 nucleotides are TGTGCCAGCAGCCAAGTAGGAGGGGTGAACACTGAAGCTTTCTTT.

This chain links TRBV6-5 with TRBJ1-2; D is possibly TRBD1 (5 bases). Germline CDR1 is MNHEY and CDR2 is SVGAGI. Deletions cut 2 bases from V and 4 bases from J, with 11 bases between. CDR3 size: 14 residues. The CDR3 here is CASSYGGGTYGYTF. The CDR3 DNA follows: TGTGCCAGCAGTTACGGGGGGGGTACCTATGGCTACACCTTC.

The CDR3 region has the DNA TGTGCCAGCAGCTTAGGGAGGGACGGCTACACCTTC. This codes for CASSLGRDGYTF. V and J are TRBV11-2 and TRBJ1-2; D perhaps matches TRBD1 (5 bases). V was pared by 1 base and J by 8 bases, with 8 bases between. This CDR3 has 12 residues. Per the germline V gene, CDR1 is SGHAT and CDR2 is FQNNGV.

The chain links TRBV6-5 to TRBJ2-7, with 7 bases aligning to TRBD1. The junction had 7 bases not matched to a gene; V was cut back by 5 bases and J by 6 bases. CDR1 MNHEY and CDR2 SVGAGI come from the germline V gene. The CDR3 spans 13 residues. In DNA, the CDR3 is TGTGCCAGCAGTCCAGGGGGAGTGAGCGAGCAGTACTTC. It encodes CASSPGGVSEQYF.

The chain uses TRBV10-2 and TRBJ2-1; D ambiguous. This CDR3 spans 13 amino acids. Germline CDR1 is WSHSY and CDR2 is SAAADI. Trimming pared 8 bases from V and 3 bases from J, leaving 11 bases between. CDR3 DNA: TGCGCCAGCGCCTATATGGACTACAATGAGCAGTTCTTC. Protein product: CASAYMDYNEQFF.

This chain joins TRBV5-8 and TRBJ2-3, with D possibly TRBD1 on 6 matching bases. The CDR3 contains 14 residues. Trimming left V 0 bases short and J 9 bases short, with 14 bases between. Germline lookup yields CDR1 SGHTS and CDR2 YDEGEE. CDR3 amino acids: CASSLAASRGTQYF. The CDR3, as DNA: TGTGCCAGCAGCTTGGCCGCGAGCAGGGGCACGCAGTATTTT.